In its sample, the clone carrying this T cell receptor (beta chain) was seen once. These data originate in a study of control samples from healthy donors and cancer patients. Clones were read by immunoSEQ multiplex PCR, and TCRdb kept only the in-frame ones, dropping some. The table shows 390,000 or so clones, with about nine tenths occurring only once. From germline, CDR1 is MDHEN and CDR2 SYDVKM. Trimming cost V 2 bases and J 0 bases, with 10 bases left between them. This CDR3 is 16 amino acids long. The sequence was collected from a man between 40 and 49 years old with head and neck cancer. Material: PBMCs. This rearrangement joins TRBV28 to TRBJ2-2; weak D call: TRBD2 (6 bases). The CDR3 loop is CASSLKGGANTGELFF. DNA for the CDR3: TGTGCCAGCAGTTTAAAGGGAGGCGCGAACACCGGGGAGCTGTTTTTT.